This T cell receptor (beta chain) appears in the sequencing data of a study of T cells after yellow fever vaccination. Study at large: With SMART-Seq v4 Ultra Low Input, the fractions containing low cell numbers were prepared. Regarding the study as a whole: The secondary response was weaker, and its peak arrived faster, on day 5 versus 15.

A remark on this clonotype: Its antigen is currently unknown.

Researchers made TCR cDNA using 5'RACE template switching, and this step added a universal primer site and UMIs. TCRdb re-called the 5' RACE reads with MiXCR, one entry per CDR3 protein. The sample lists 550,000 to 750,000 distinct CDR3 sequences; approximately 15% were seen once. Germline lookup yields CDR1 DFQATT and CDR2 SNEGSKA (reference sequence). Trimming shortened V by 5 bases and J by 2 bases, and 15 bases separated the two germline ends. The CDR3 length is 14 residues. The receptor was derived from a young man who received the YFV17D yellow fever vaccine. The chain recombines TRBV20-1 with TRBJ2-5; D could derive from TRBD1 or TRBD2 (5 bases each). This specimen was PBMCs, taken on the day of the yellow fever booster vaccination. CDR3 coding DNA: TGCAGTGCTTTTCCGGGACCGATACAAGAGACCCAGTACTTC. The encoded protein is CSAFPGPIQETQYF.